Sequencing of this TCR beta chain was carried out in a study of T cells expressing NK-cell markers. This CDR3 contains 15 residues. The germline CDR1 and CDR2 sequences are MNHEY and SMNVEV (reference sequence). For each CDR3 protein, TCRdb gives one entry from its re-call of the 5' RACE reads, without DNA. Across some 110,000 distinct CDR3 sequences, the top ten clones capture approximately 17% of the sample. This receptor was taken from a woman aged 18-70 years in good health. The sequencing sample was made of blood T cells: a sorted CD56 or NKG2C T cell subset, CD4+ or CD8+ T cells, or bulk PBMC T cells (not recorded which). The rearrangement uses TRBV27 and TRBJ2-7; TCRdb lists TRBD1, though no DNA is available to test this call. The CDR3 is CASSLQGGSSYEQYF.